These 5 T cell receptor beta chains were sequenced from one sample in a study of PD-1 blockade in classical Hodgkin lymphoma. Produced via immunoSEQ multiplex PCR; TCRdb's table is partial and in-frame only. The sample yields about 60,000 clones, 91% seen once. Time point here: cycle 4 day 1 (C4D1), after less than 7 weeks of nivolumab. Every single patient, without exception, relapsed after autologous stem cell transplantation, and brentuximab vedotin exposure varied. Sample: peripheral blood mononuclear cells (PBMCs), taken before the fourth cycle of nivolumab. Source of these receptors: a human donor with classical Hodgkin lymphoma.

V usage is TRBV9 and J usage is TRBJ1-1; D may be TRBD1 (6 bases). CDR3 length: 15 residues. Trimming removed 0 bases at V and 1 base at J, with 10 bases between. CDR1 SGDLS and CDR2 YYNGEE come from the germline V gene. CDR3 in DNA: TGTGCCAGCAGCGTAGCGGGGGGCACGAACACTGAAGCTTTCTTT. Encoded protein: CASSVAGGTNTEAFF. The full variable domain, with the rest looked up from reference TRBV9 and TRBJ1-1, is DSGVTQTPKHLITATGQRVTLRCSPRSGDLSVYWYQQSLDQGLQFLIQYYNGEERAKGNILERFSAQQFPDLHSELNLSSLELGDSALYFCASSVAGGTNTEAFFGQGTRLTVV.

CDR3 protein: CASGRGALDEQFF. Written as DNA, the CDR3 is TGTGCCTCCGGCCGGGGGGCCCTCGATGAGCAGTTCTTC. The chain employs TRBV27 and TRBJ2-1; possible D gene TRBD2, 7 bases. Trimming stripped 11 bases from V and 8 bases from J, with 19 bases between. This CDR3 is built from 13 residues. CDR1 MNHEY and CDR2 SMNVEV come from the germline V gene (reference sequence).

The gene calls are TRBV5-1 and TRBJ2-3, with 7 bases lining up with TRBD2. This CDR3 spans 14 amino acids. With V trimmed by 4 bases and J by 5 bases, 7 bases remained unmatched. The germline CDR1 and CDR2 sequences are SGHRS and YFSETQ. The CDR3, as DNA: TGCGCCAGCAGCATCGGGACTAAAGGAGATACGCAGTATTTT. It encodes CASSIGTKGDTQYF.

This clone was seen only once. The chain links TRBV10-1 to TRBJ1-1; D gene uncertain. The germline V gene encodes CDR1 WNHNN and CDR2 SYGVQD (reference sequence). V dropped 4 bases and J dropped 2 bases, with 11 bases sitting between them. The CDR3 totals 14 residues. The CDR3 nucleotides read TGCGCCAGCAGTGCCGTGGGTGCTAACACTGAAGCTTTCTTT. This sequence encodes CASSAVGANTEAFF.

The chain has TRBV19 and TRBJ2-5, with D possibly being TRBD2 (5 bases). Germline CDR1 reads LNHDA; CDR2 reads SQIVND (reference sequence). The CDR3 is made up of 11 amino acids. Trimming took 9 bases from V and 5 from J, leaving 10 bases between them. In nucleotides, the CDR3 is TGTGCCAGCCTCGGGGAGGAGACCCAGTACTTC. Protein: CASLGEETQYF.